This T cell receptor (beta chain) was identified during a study of T cells in Graves' hyperthyroidism and ophthalmopathy. Turning to this clonotype: A much larger clone lies one base from this, so it may be a read error.

Participants, patients aged 18 to 65, had newly diagnosed hyperthyroidism with a duration under 2 months. Clinical symptoms, serum thyroxine, TRAb, thyroid ultrasound and orbital computed tomography established diagnosis. Amplified TCR beta CDR3 regions came from RNA transcripts. HTBI primers drove first-round RT-PCR of the TCR CDR3. Using its own MiXCR run on the multiplex PCR reads, TCRdb lists one record per CDR3 protein. The sample has about 620,000 distinct CDR3 sequences, 15% to 20% seen once; the top ten hold less than 4.5%. Germline V lookup: CDR1 MNHEY, CDR2 SVGAGI. The V gene lost 4 bases and the J gene lost 4 bases, with 14 bases spanning the gap. The CDR3 spans 15 residues.

This clonotype originated in a woman aged 30 to 39 with Graves' hyperthyroidism. The specimen sequenced was blood. The V gene is TRBV6-5, the J gene TRBJ2-1, with TRBD2 as a possible D gene (5 bases). CDR3 DNA: TGTGCCAGCAGTTGCCTGGGCGGGCCGTACAATGAGCAGTTCTTC. It yields the protein CASSCLGGPYNEQFF.